This T cell receptor (beta chain) stems from a study of cytomegalovirus exposure and HLA in healthy donors. PCR primers comprised 60 Vbeta and 13 Jbeta primers. The method was immunoSEQ multiplex PCR; TCRdb's version includes in-frame clones alone and lacks a portion of them. The data show about 160,000 clones, roughly four fifths seen once. The receptor's source is a woman aged 18-29 years in good health and CMV-seronegative. The sample was PBMCs.

CDR3 DNA: TGTGCCATCAGTGAGTCGCTAGCGGGGGGCCAAGAGACCCAGTACTTC. Its protein product is CAISESLAGGQETQYF. This chain links TRBV10-3 with TRBJ2-5, with 11 positions matching TRBD2. The ends lost 0 bases at V and 1 base at J; junction bases unmatched: 1. Germline V gene data show CDR1 as ENHRY and CDR2 as SYGVKD. The CDR3 length is 16 residues.